Each of the 28 T cell receptor beta chains below was sequenced from the same sample in a study of blood T cell repertoires in COVID-19. Profiled with immunoSEQ multiplex PCR; TCRdb holds only in-frame clones, not every one. The data show 60,000 to 85,000 clones, more than 85% seen once. Sequencing was performed on peripheral blood. The source of these receptors is a middle-aged man with COVID-19, enrolled during active disease.

This sequence joins TRBV6-6 and TRBJ1-2; TRBD1 agrees at 7 bases. Unmatched junction bases numbered 5, after V lost 7 bases and J lost 3 bases. Germline CDR1 MNHNY, CDR2 SVGAGI (reference sequence). The CDR3 is 13 amino acids. Here the CDR3 reads CASNRDRDYGYTF. DNA for the CDR3: TGTGCCAGCAACAGAGACAGGGACTATGGCTACACCTTC.

V gene TRBV3-1 (or the pseudogene TRBV3-2) combines with J gene TRBJ1-4; D remains unclear. Deletions cut 5 bases from V and 4 bases from J, with 11 bases between. Germline CDR1 reads LGHDT; CDR2 reads YNNKEL (reference sequence). This CDR3 contains 14 residues. The CDR3 region has the DNA TGTGCCAGCAGCAAGAACTTATATAATGAAAAACTGTTTTTT. It yields the protein CASSKNLYNEKLFF.

J is TRBJ2-5 and V is TRBV6-6; 7 positions match TRBD2. CDR1 is MNHNY, CDR2 SVGAGI, per germline (reference sequence). This CDR3 region has 16 residues. The J segment lost 1 base and the V segment lost 6 bases, leaving 11 bases of the junction unmatched. The CDR3 spells CASSPTRASGQETQYF. The CDR3 DNA sequence: TGTGCCAGCAGCCCAACTAGGGCTAGCGGCCAAGAGACCCAGTACTTC.

CDR3 sequence: CAHREAGRNGEQYF. CDR3 bases: TGTGCCCACCGGGAGGCAGGTAGGAACGGCGAGCAGTACTTC. The chain couples TRBV10-3 to TRBJ2-7; 7 positions match TRBD2. This CDR3 region has 14 residues. J lost 6 bases, V lost 11 bases, and 16 bases had no gene match. The germline V gene has CDR1 ENHRY and CDR2 SYGVKD.

This rearrangement joins TRBV5-1 to TRBJ2-5, with D possibly TRBD2 on 5 matching bases. V was cut by 4 bases and J by 1 base, with 11 bases left in between. The CDR3 extends over 14 amino acids. The germline V gene encodes CDR1 SGHRS and CDR2 YFSETQ. The CDR3 sequence: CASSSTRAQETQYF. The CDR3, as DNA: TGCGCCAGCAGCAGTACTAGAGCCCAAGAGACCCAGTACTTC.

The rearrangement links TRBV5-6 to TRBJ2-5; 9 bases map to TRBD2. The germline gives CDR1 SGHDT, CDR2 YYEEEE. V was pared by 2 bases and J by 4 bases, with 12 bases of the junction left unmatched. This CDR3 comprises 17 residues. The CDR3 sequence is CASSFVAASGVGETQYF. As DNA, the CDR3 is TGTGCCAGCAGCTTTGTCGCGGCTAGCGGGGTGGGAGAGACCCAGTACTTC.

The J gene is TRBJ2-1, the V gene TRBV30; 10 positions agree with TRBD2. The V gene's germline CDR1 is GTSNPN and CDR2 SVGIG (reference sequence). The CDR3 extends over 14 amino acids. V shed 3 bases and J 7 bases; nucleotides not matched to a gene: 6. CDR3 in amino acids: CAWSALAGVNEQFF. The CDR3 nucleotides read TGTGCCTGGAGCGCTCTAGCGGGGGTAAATGAGCAGTTCTTC.

V is TRBV18 and J is TRBJ2-3, with D unresolved. Germline V gene lookup returns CDR1 KGHSH and CDR2 LQKENI. Trimming pared 3 bases from V and 1 base from J, leaving 8 bases between. The CDR3 extends over 14 amino acids. The CDR3 coding sequence is TGTGCCAGCTCACCCCGGAGCGGCACAGATACGCAGTATTTT. Translated: CASSPRSGTDTQYF.

The genes are TRBV27 and TRBJ1-1; 7 bases fit TRBD1. CDR3 length equals 14 residues. Trimming removed 3 bases from V and 3 bases from J; junction bases left unmatched: 4. Looked up from germline, CDR1 is MNHEY and CDR2 is SMNVEV (reference sequence). The CDR3 DNA reads as TGTGCCAGCAGTTTCGACAGGGCTGACACTGAAGCTTTCTTT. It translates to CASSFDRADTEAFF.

The chain links TRBV27 to TRBJ2-5; D uncertain. The V end was cut by 7 bases, the J end by 4 bases, with 7 bases between. The CDR3 covers 11 residues. Germline CDR1 and CDR2: MNHEY and SMNVEV (reference sequence). This CDR3 is CASIQRETQYF. As DNA, the CDR3 is TGTGCCAGCATTCAGCGAGAGACCCAGTACTTC.

The rearrangement joins TRBV2 to TRBJ1-2; 7 nucleotides line up with TRBD1. CDR3 length equals 15 residues. V shed 7 bases and J 1 base; nucleotides not matched to a gene: 9. Germline V gene data show CDR1 as SNHLY and CDR2 as FYNNEI. The CDR3 coding sequence is TGTGCCAGCATACGAACTCCAGGGGGTAACTATGGCTACACCTTC. It codes for CASIRTPGGNYGYTF.

J is TRBJ1-2 and V is TRBV5-5, with D possibly being TRBD1 (6 bases). Germline V gene data show CDR1 as SGHKS and CDR2 as YYEKEE (reference sequence). The V gene lost 5 bases and the J gene lost 4 bases, with 12 bases spanning the gap. The CDR3 is 13 amino acids. The CDR3 DNA reads TGTGCCAGCAGTCAGAACAGGGTCTATGGCTACACCTTC. Protein: CASSQNRVYGYTF.

The rearrangement uses TRBV7-2 and TRBJ2-1, with 8 bases that match TRBD2. The CDR3 extends over 15 amino acids. V lost 5 bases, J lost 7 bases, and 10 bases stayed unmatched. The germline CDR1 and CDR2 sequences are SGHTA and FQGNSA. The CDR3 spells CASSPRGGLVNEQFF. CDR3 sequence (DNA): TGTGCCAGCAGCCCCCGGGGGGGCCTGGTAAATGAGCAGTTCTTC.

The chain joins TRBV2 to TRBJ2-5, with TRBD2 identical over 10 bases. This CDR3 comprises 16 residues. V lost 8 bases to trimming and J lost 5 bases; unmatched junction nucleotides: 14. Germline CDR1 and CDR2: SNHLY and FYNNEI. The CDR3 nucleotides are TGTGCCAGCTCATCTGGCGCTAGCGGGGGTACGGAGACCCAGTACTTC. It specifies CASSSGASGGTETQYF.

The V gene is TRBV18, the J gene TRBJ1-5; perhaps TRBD1 as D (5 bases). Trimming removed 3 bases from V and 1 base from J, with 13 bases in between. CDR1 is KGHSH and CDR2 is LQKENI in the germline V gene. The CDR3 covers 16 residues. Written as DNA, the CDR3 is TGTGCCAGCTCACCTCAGGGAGGGGCCAGCAATCAGCCCCAGCATTTT. Translating it yields CASSPQGGASNQPQHF.

This chain uses TRBV18 with TRBJ2-3, with D perhaps matching TRBD1 (6 bases). V dropped 4 bases and J dropped 0 bases, with 11 bases sitting between them. This CDR3 is built from 15 residues. Looked up from germline, CDR1 is KGHSH and CDR2 is LQKENI. In nucleotides, the CDR3 is TGTGCCAGCTCACTTCGGGACACAAGCACAGATACGCAGTATTTT. Translated: CASSLRDTSTDTQYF.

This clone was counted a single time. V is TRBV11-2 and J is TRBJ2-2; the match to TRBD2 covers 8 bases. After removal of 5 bases from V and 1 base from J, the junction contained 6 bases not matched to a gene. Germline CDR1 SGHAT, CDR2 FQNNGV. The CDR3 consists of 16 residues. CDR3 in amino acids: CASSLRGGMNTGELFF. Here the CDR3 DNA reads TGTGCCAGCAGCCTCCGGGGGGGGATGAACACCGGGGAGCTGTTTTTT.

The chain employs TRBV30 and TRBJ2-2, with 7 bases identical to TRBD1. Germline V gene data show CDR1 as GTSNPN and CDR2 as SVGIG (reference sequence). The V segment lost 1 base and the J segment 1 base; nucleotides outside the gene matches: 9. The CDR3 is 17 residues long. The CDR3 nucleotides are TGTGCCTGGAGTGGAATCCTCCGGGACAGGAACACCGGGGAGCTGTTTTTT. Protein: CAWSGILRDRNTGELFF.

V gene TRBV6-5 combines with J gene TRBJ2-7, with 7 bases identical to TRBD1. V shed 4 bases and J 3 bases; nucleotides not matched to a gene: 9. This CDR3 is built from 15 residues. Germline assignment: CDR1 MNHEY and CDR2 SVGAGI. In DNA, the CDR3 is TGTGCCAGCAGTTCCGTCACAGGGGCGGACTACGAGCAGTACTTC. This gives the protein CASSSVTGADYEQYF.

The chain links TRBV18 to TRBJ1-1; D gene unclear. The CDR3 is 12 residues long. V lost 0 bases and J lost 7, with 6 bases in between. CDR1 and CDR2 from the germline V gene are KGHSH and LQKENI. In nucleotides, the CDR3 is TGTGCCAGCTCACCACCGAGTAATGAAGCTTTCTTT. Translating gives CASSPPSNEAFF. The full variable domain, its missing parts supplied by reference TRBV18 and TRBJ1-1, is NAGVMQNPRHLVRRRGQEARLRCSPMKGHSHVYWYRQLPEEGLKFMVYLQKENIIDESGMPKERFSAEFPKEGPSILRIQQVVRGDSAAYFCASSPPSNEAFFGQGTRLTVV.

The chain joins TRBV10-3 to TRBJ2-1; D may be TRBD1 (5 bases). Germline-derived CDR1 and CDR2 are ENHRY and SYGVKD. Trimming stripped 1 base from V and 6 bases from J, with 10 bases between. The length of the CDR3 is 14 residues. Written as DNA, the CDR3 is TGTGCCATCAGTGAGTTGCGAGACAGCAATGAGCAGTTCTTC. This codes for CAISELRDSNEQFF.

The chain links TRBV19 to TRBJ2-6; D is perhaps TRBD1 (6 bases). Germline lookup yields CDR1 LNHDA and CDR2 SQIVND (reference sequence). There are 17 residues in the CDR3. The V end lost 3 bases, the J end lost 3 bases, and 15 bases lay between the germline ends. The CDR3 region is CASSIPQGSGGANVLTF. CDR3 DNA sequence: TGTGCCAGTAGTATCCCCCAGGGGTCGGGTGGGGCCAACGTCCTGACTTTC.

This clone turned up a few times. This chain uses TRBV6-6 with TRBJ1-6; weak D call: TRBD1 (6 bases). Germline V gene sequence: CDR1 MNHNY, CDR2 SVGAGI (reference sequence). V lost 5 bases, J lost 8 bases, and 13 bases lay in between. The CDR3 spans 14 residues. In DNA form, the CDR3 reads TGTGCCAGCAGTCTACAGGGTGGGGATTCACCCCTCCACTTT. It specifies CASSLQGGDSPLHF.

The genes are TRBV5-4 and TRBJ2-2; 13 bases are a match to TRBD2. V lost 4 bases to trimming and J lost 0 bases; unmatched junction nucleotides: 6. The CDR3 runs 18 residues. Germline V gene sequence: CDR1 SGHNT, CDR2 YYREEE (reference sequence). This chain's CDR3 is CASSTGLAGRSNTGELFF. The CDR3 DNA is TGTGCCAGCAGCACGGGACTAGCGGGGAGGTCGAACACCGGGGAGCTGTTTTTT.

V gene TRBV7-9 combines with J gene TRBJ2-7; possible D gene TRBD1, 5 bases. There are 14 residues in the CDR3. Germline V CDR1 and CDR2: SEHNR, FQNEAQ (reference sequence). V was clipped by 1 base and J by 5 bases, with 12 bases between them. The CDR3 loop reads CASSLGAGLNEQYF. CDR3 DNA sequence: TGTGCCAGCAGCTTAGGTGCAGGGTTGAACGAGCAGTACTTC.

V gene TRBV5-4 combines with J gene TRBJ1-1; 7 bases agree with TRBD1. CDR3 length equals 12 residues. After removal of 6 bases from V and 6 bases from J, the junction contained 5 bases not matched to a gene. Germline V gene data show CDR1 as SGHNT and CDR2 as YYREEE (reference sequence). The DNA of the CDR3 is TGTGCCAGCACCCGACAGGGCGCTGAAGCTTTCTTT. Its protein is CASTRQGAEAFF. Drawing the rest from reference TRBV5-4 and TRBJ1-1, the complete variable domain is ETGVTQSPTHLIKTRGQQVTLRCSSQSGHNTVSWYQQALGQGPQFIFQYYREEENGRGNFPPRFSGLQFPNYSSELNVNALELDDSALYLCASTRQGAEAFFGQGTRLTVV.

This chain joins TRBV6-5 and TRBJ1-4, with D tentatively TRBD1 (5 bases). The ends were cut back, 2 bases at V and 0 bases at J, with 7 bases in the middle. This CDR3 is built from 15 residues. Germline V gene data show CDR1 as MNHEY and CDR2 as SVGAGI. Here the CDR3 DNA reads TGTGCCAGCAGTTACGACAGTGCAACTAATGAAAAACTGTTTTTT. Its translation: CASSYDSATNEKLFF.

This clone was seen just once. The chain joins TRBV5-1 to TRBJ2-1; 11 positions agree with TRBD2. With V trimmed by 5 bases and J by 2 bases, 3 bases remained unmatched. The germline V gene has CDR1 SGHRS and CDR2 YFSETQ. The length of the CDR3 is 15 residues. Here the CDR3 DNA reads TGCGCCAGCAGGTTTAGCGGGGGGGCCTACAATGAGCAGTTCTTC. Amino acids: CASRFSGGAYNEQFF.